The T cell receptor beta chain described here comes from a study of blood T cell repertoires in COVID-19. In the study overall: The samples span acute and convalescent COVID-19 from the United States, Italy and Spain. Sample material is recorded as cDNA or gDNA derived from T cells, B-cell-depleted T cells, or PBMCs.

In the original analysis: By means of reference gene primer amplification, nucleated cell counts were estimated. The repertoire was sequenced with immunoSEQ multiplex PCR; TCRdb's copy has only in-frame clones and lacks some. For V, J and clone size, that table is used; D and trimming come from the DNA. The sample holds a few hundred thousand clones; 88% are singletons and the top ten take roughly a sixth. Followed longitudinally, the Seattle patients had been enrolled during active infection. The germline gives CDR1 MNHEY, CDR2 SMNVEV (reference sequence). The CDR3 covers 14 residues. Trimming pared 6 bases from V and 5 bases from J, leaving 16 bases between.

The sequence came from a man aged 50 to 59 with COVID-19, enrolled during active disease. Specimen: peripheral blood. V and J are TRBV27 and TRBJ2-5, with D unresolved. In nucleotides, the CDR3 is TGTGCCAGCAGACAAGGAGAGGTACCGGAGACCCAGTACTTC. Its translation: CASRQGEVPETQYF.